Sequencing of this TCR beta chain was carried out in a study of blood T cell repertoires in COVID-19. Overall study context: From T cells, B-cell-depleted T cells, or PBMCs came the material, which was cDNA or gDNA.

Germline values: CDR1 LGHNA, CDR2 YNFKEQ. The V segment lost 3 bases and the J segment 3 bases; nucleotides outside the gene matches: 3. The CDR3 totals 15 residues. Everyone who took part was about 18 to 90 years old, and they came from 24 US areas. Only one count was recorded for this clone. Original processing methods: Estimated nucleated cell counts came from reference gene primer amplification. Sequenced by immunoSEQ multiplex PCR; TCRdb stores in-frame clones only, minus some. The V and J calls and clone size are taken from that table; D and trimming were inferred from the DNA. The data contain 250,000 to 350,000 clones, over 85% of them singletons.

This clonotype was sampled from a man aged 60-69 years who had recovered from COVID-19. Sequenced: PBMCs or T cells enriched from blood (not recorded which). The chain has TRBV4-2 and TRBJ2-3, with TRBD2 matching over 10 bases. The CDR3 region is CASSQGAGGTDTQYF. The CDR3, as DNA: TGTGCCAGCAGCCAGGGAGCGGGGGGGACAGATACGCAGTATTTT.